These 25 T cell receptor beta chains share one sample of origin, sequenced in a study of blood T cell repertoires in COVID-19. Method: immunoSEQ multiplex PCR; TCRdb's copy keeps in-frame clones and lacks some. The sample consists of about 190,000 clones, 82% of them appearing once. Sequenced sample: peripheral blood. The receptors were gathered from a woman older than 75 with active or convalescent COVID-19.

The CDR3 is CASSLTNRGDTGELFF. The CDR3 nucleotides read TGCGCCAGCAGTTTGACTAATCGGGGGGACACCGGGGAGCTGTTTTTT. The chain is built from TRBV5-1 and TRBJ2-2; 7 nucleotides line up with TRBD2. The CDR3 spans 16 residues. The germline V gene encodes CDR1 SGHRS and CDR2 YFSETQ. With 5 bases clipped from V and 3 bases from J, the junction kept 10 bases outside the gene matches.

The V gene is TRBV5-1, the J gene TRBJ1-2; 10 nucleotides match TRBD1. CDR3 length: 14 residues. Germline V lookup: CDR1 SGHRS, CDR2 YFSETQ. With 4 bases clipped from V and 6 bases from J, the junction kept 6 bases outside the gene matches. In DNA, the CDR3 is TGCGCCAGCAGCAGGGGACAGGGGATGGATGGCTACACCTTC. This sequence encodes CASSRGQGMDGYTF.

This clone was recorded once. The chain's CDR3 is CASSVDRPNTDTQYF. The CDR3 coding sequence is TGTGCCAGTAGTGTCGACAGGCCGAACACAGATACGCAGTATTTT. The V and J genes are TRBV19 and TRBJ2-3; D perhaps matches TRBD1 (6 bases). Germline CDR1 is LNHDA and CDR2 is SQIVND (reference sequence). This CDR3 has 15 residues. Trimming took 5 bases from V and 2 from J, leaving 14 bases between them.

This chain uses TRBV5-8 with TRBJ1-6, with 8 bases that match TRBD1. V gave up 0 bases and J gave up 9 bases; unmatched junction bases: 8. This CDR3 spans 16 amino acids. Germline V lookup: CDR1 SGHTS, CDR2 YDEGEE. The CDR3 region has the DNA TGTGCCAGCAGCTTGGTTGTCGGGACAGGTGGTTCACCCCTCCACTTT. This gives the protein CASSLVVGTGGSPLHF.

The rearrangement links TRBV7-6 to TRBJ2-7, with D possibly being TRBD2 (6 bases). This CDR3 spans 13 amino acids. Germline CDR1 SGHVS, CDR2 FNYEAQ. The V and J ends lost 2 bases and 7 bases respectively, with 12 bases between them. In DNA form, the CDR3 reads TGTGCCAGCAGCTTAAAGGATGGAGGGGAGCAGTACTTC. As protein: CASSLKDGGEQYF.

V is TRBV27 and J is TRBJ2-7; 9 bases fit TRBD2. Losses at the gene ends were 6 bases for V and 7 bases for J; bases not matched to a gene: 22. Germline-derived CDR1 and CDR2 are MNHEY and SMNVEV (reference sequence). The CDR3 has 18 residues. CDR3 sequence (DNA): TGTGCCAGCAGCCCACAATTACAGACTAGCGGACAGCCCTGGGAGCAGTACTTC. The encoded protein is CASSPQLQTSGQPWEQYF.

A note on this clone: Different DNA sequences within this sample yield the same CDR3. The chain has TRBV10-3 and TRBJ1-2, with a tentative D call TRBD1 (5 bases). V lost 0 bases and J lost 3, with 8 bases in between. The CDR3 length is 14 residues. Per the germline V gene, CDR1 is ENHRY and CDR2 is SYGVKD. This chain's CDR3 is CAISESGADYGYTF. As DNA, the CDR3 is TGTGCCATCAGTGAGTCTGGGGCGGACTATGGCTACACCTTC.

The table lists this clone with a few counts. The J gene is TRBJ1-3, the V gene TRBV18; no reliable D call. The CDR3 loop spans 16 amino acids. In germline, CDR1 is KGHSH, CDR2 LQKENI. V gave up 1 base and J gave up 1 base, with 11 bases separating them. The CDR3 nucleotides are TGTGCCAGCTCACCACGGCCCCTGTTATCTGGAAACACCATATATTTT. It encodes CASSPRPLLSGNTIYF.

This chain joins TRBV9 and TRBJ2-5; 9 bases agree with TRBD2. From germline, CDR1 is SGDLS and CDR2 YYNGEE. Losses at the gene ends were 2 bases for V and 5 bases for J; bases not matched to a gene: 10. The CDR3 loop spans 16 amino acids. In DNA form, the CDR3 reads TGTGCCAGCAGCGTGAGTCATAGCGGGAGTCTCGAGACCCAGTACTTC. Translation: CASSVSHSGSLETQYF.

This chain links TRBV2 with TRBJ2-4; 14 bases match TRBD2. The CDR3 extends over 16 amino acids. J was trimmed by 6 bases and V by 7 bases; bases with no gene match: 8. CDR1 is SNHLY and CDR2 is FYNNEI in the germline V gene. CDR3 protein: CASTRLAGGPGNIQYF. CDR3 DNA sequence: TGTGCCAGCACCAGACTAGCGGGAGGGCCCGGAAACATTCAGTACTTC.

The chain employs TRBV19 and TRBJ1-2; D not certain. CDR3 length equals 13 residues. Germline V lookup: CDR1 LNHDA, CDR2 SQIVND (reference sequence). V lost 2 bases to trimming and J lost 5 bases, with 9 bases between them. The CDR3 spells CASSIRERYGYTF. The CDR3, as DNA: TGTGCCAGTAGTATAAGAGAGCGGTATGGCTACACCTTC.

The chain combines TRBV4-1 with TRBJ1-6, with D perhaps TRBD1 (6 bases). V was cut by 0 bases and J by 7 bases, with 13 bases left in between. Per germline, CDR1 MGHRA and CDR2 YSYEKL. The CDR3 is 16 residues long. CDR3 loop: CASSQEPQGSNSPLHF. The CDR3 nucleotides are TGCGCCAGCAGCCAAGAGCCCCAGGGGTCCAATTCACCCCTCCACTTT.

This chain links TRBV14 with TRBJ2-1, with D possibly being TRBD1 (5 bases). Germline assignment: CDR1 SGHDN and CDR2 FVKESK. Trimming removed 0 bases from V and 10 bases from J, with 10 bases in between. The CDR3 is made up of 13 amino acids. The CDR3, as DNA: TGTGCCAGCAGCCAAGATCTGGGGCGGGAGCAGTTCTTC. Translating gives CASSQDLGREQFF.

The rearrangement uses TRBV7-8 and TRBJ2-1, with TRBD2 matching 14 bases. Germline V gene data show CDR1 as SGHVS and CDR2 as FQNEAQ. V was clipped by 1 base and J by 12 bases; unmatched bases: 5. There are 15 residues in the CDR3. CDR3 coding DNA: TGTGCCAGCAGCTTAGGACTAGCGGGAGGGTCTGGGCAGTTCTTC. This translates into CASSLGLAGGSGQFF.

This clone is a singleton in its sample. The chain joins TRBV5-1 to TRBJ2-7, with D unclear. The CDR3 consists of 13 residues. With 4 bases removed from V and 0 bases from J, the gap between germline ends came to 8 bases. Per the germline V gene, CDR1 is SGHRS and CDR2 is YFSETQ. CDR3 DNA: TGCGCCAGCAGCCCAGGCCTCTCCTACGAGCAGTACTTC. This gives the protein CASSPGLSYEQYF.

This clone was detected ten times or more. The V call is TRBV5-4, the J call TRBJ2-7; TRBD2 matches 7 bases. CDR1 is SGHNT and CDR2 is YYREEE in the germline V gene (reference sequence). CDR3 length equals 15 residues. The ends lost 0 bases at V and 3 bases at J; junction bases unmatched: 6. In nucleotides, the CDR3 is TGTGCCAGCAGCTTGGGCGGGAGCCCCCACTACGAGCAGTACTTC. Residues: CASSLGGSPHYEQYF.

The genes are TRBV9 and TRBJ1-3; tentatively, D is TRBD1 (5 bases). CDR1 and CDR2 (germline): SGDLS, YYNGEE. The CDR3 is 17 residues long. The V and J ends lost 0 bases and 0 bases respectively, with 13 bases between them. CDR3 coding DNA: TGTGCCAGCAGCGTAGAGTTGGACACCGACTCTGGAAACACCATATATTTT. Protein: CASSVELDTDSGNTIYF.

This chain links TRBV3-1 (or the pseudogene TRBV3-2) with TRBJ2-7; 7 nucleotides line up with TRBD2. The CDR3 consists of 14 residues. Trimming removed 5 bases from V and 0 bases from J; junction bases left unmatched: 4. Germline lookup yields CDR1 LGHDT and CDR2 YNNKEL (reference sequence). CDR3 residues: CASSSGLVSYEQYF. CDR3 nucleotides: TGTGCCAGCAGCTCCGGACTAGTCTCCTACGAGCAGTACTTC.

J is TRBJ1-3 and V is TRBV6-5, with D possibly matching TRBD1 (6 bases). Germline V gene sequence: CDR1 MNHEY, CDR2 SVGAGI. V lost 2 bases and J 2 bases, leaving 13 bases between the germline ends. CDR3 length: 16 residues. CDR3 residues: CASSYALAGAGNTIYF. The CDR3 region has the DNA TGTGCCAGCAGTTACGCCTTGGCAGGGGCTGGAAACACCATATATTTT.

A note on this clone: The sample contains more than one DNA sequence encoding this CDR3. This chain joins TRBV5-1 and TRBJ1-2; tentative D call: TRBD1 (5 bases). Looked up from germline, CDR1 is SGHRS and CDR2 is YFSETQ. This CDR3 is 13 amino acids long. V lost 2 bases, J lost 2 bases, and 7 bases lay in between. CDR3 amino acids: CASSFDSNYGYTF. In DNA, the CDR3 is TGCGCCAGCAGCTTTGACAGCAACTATGGCTACACCTTC.

The V call is TRBV24-1, the J call TRBJ2-3, with D possibly TRBD1 on 7 matching bases. CDR3 size: 14 residues. Germline V lookup: CDR1 KGHDR, CDR2 SFDVKD. V was cut by 5 bases and J by 5 bases, with 13 bases left in between. CDR3 coding DNA: TGTGCCACCAGTGGGACTACAGGGGAAGATACGCAGTATTTT. Protein: CATSGTTGEDTQYF.

V gene TRBV19 combines with J gene TRBJ1-1; D not certain. This CDR3 has 16 residues. The germline gives CDR1 LNHDA, CDR2 SQIVND (reference sequence). Trimming shortened V by 1 base and J by 0 bases, and 12 bases separated the two germline ends. The CDR3 DNA reads TGTGCCAGTAGTATAGGGATTGGGCTCTTGAACACTGAAGCTTTCTTT. As protein: CASSIGIGLLNTEAFF.

The CDR3 nucleotides read TGTGCCAGCAGCCTCCCGCGGGGGATCTATGGCTACACCTTC. Amino acids: CASSLPRGIYGYTF. This chain connects TRBV28 to TRBJ1-2; possibly TRBD1 for D (5 bases). Trimming removed 6 bases from V and 4 bases from J, with 15 bases in between. Germline CDR1 is MDHEN and CDR2 is SYDVKM. The CDR3 covers 14 residues.

This clone showed up just once. The chain links TRBV4-1 to TRBJ2-7; 7 nucleotides match TRBD1. CDR1 and CDR2 from the germline V gene are MGHRA and YSYEKL. The CDR3 loop spans 12 amino acids. Trimming at V came to 3 bases and at J to 4 bases, leaving 0 bases not matched to a gene. CDR3 sequence reads: CASSQTGYEQYF. The CDR3 nucleotides read TGCGCCAGCAGCCAGACAGGGTACGAGCAGTACTTC.

This sequence joins TRBV9 and TRBJ1-6; D ambiguous. The CDR3 contains 13 residues. V was clipped by 0 bases and J by 9 bases, with 7 bases between them. Germline CDR1 reads SGDLS; CDR2 reads YYNGEE. The CDR3 DNA follows: TGTGCCAGCAGCGTAGCAAGAGGTTCACCCCTCCACTTT. Translated: CASSVARGSPLHF.